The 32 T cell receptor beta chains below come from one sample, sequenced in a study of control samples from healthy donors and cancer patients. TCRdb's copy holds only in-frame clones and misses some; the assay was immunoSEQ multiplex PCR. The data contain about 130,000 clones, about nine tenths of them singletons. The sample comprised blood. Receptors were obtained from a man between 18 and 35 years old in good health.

CDR3 coding DNA: TGCGCCAGCAGCTCTAGCGGGGGGGCAACCGAGCAGTACTTC. It translates to CASSSSGGATEQYF. The chain links TRBV5-1 to TRBJ2-7, with 12 nucleotides matching TRBD2. Germline CDR1 SGHRS, CDR2 YFSETQ. Unmatched junction bases numbered 4, after V lost 3 bases and J lost 6 bases. This CDR3 spans 14 amino acids.

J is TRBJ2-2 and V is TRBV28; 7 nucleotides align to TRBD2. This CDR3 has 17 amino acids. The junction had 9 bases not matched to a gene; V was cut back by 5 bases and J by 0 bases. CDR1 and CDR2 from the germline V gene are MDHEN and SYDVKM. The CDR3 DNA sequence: TGTGCCAGCAGTCCCGACAGCGGGGTAGCGAACACCGGGGAGCTGTTTTTT. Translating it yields CASSPDSGVANTGELFF.

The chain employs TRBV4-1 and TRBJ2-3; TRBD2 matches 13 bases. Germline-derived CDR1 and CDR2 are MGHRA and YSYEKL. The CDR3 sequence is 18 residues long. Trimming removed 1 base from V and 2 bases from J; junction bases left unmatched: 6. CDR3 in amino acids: CASSQVWGTSGDTDTQYF. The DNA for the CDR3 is TGCGCCAGCAGCCAAGTCTGGGGGACTAGCGGGGACACAGATACGCAGTATTTT.

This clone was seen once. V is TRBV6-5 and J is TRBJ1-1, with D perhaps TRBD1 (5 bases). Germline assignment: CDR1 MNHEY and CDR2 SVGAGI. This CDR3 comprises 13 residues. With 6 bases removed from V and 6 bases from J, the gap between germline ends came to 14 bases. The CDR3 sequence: CASRGRRKAEAFF. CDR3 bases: TGTGCCAGCAGGGGGCGGAGGAAAGCTGAAGCTTTCTTT.

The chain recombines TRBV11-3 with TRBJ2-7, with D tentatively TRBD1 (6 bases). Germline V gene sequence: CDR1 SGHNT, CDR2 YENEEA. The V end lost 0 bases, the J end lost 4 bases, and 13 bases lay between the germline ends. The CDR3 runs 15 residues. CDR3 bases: TGTGCCAGCAGCTTAGATGGGCAGGGGCAGTACGAGCAGTACTTC. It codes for CASSLDGQGQYEQYF.

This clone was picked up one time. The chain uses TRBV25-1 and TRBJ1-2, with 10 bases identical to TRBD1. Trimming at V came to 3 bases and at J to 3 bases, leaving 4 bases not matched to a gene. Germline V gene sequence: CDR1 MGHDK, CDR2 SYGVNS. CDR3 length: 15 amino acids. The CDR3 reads CASSEGTGAHYGYTF. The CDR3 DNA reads TGTGCCAGCAGTGAGGGGACAGGGGCACACTATGGCTACACCTTC.

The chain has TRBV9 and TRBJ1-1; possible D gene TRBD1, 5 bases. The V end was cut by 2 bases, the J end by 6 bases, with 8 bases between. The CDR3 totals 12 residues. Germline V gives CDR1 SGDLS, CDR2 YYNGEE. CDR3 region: CASSVLGAEAFF. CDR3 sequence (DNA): TGTGCCAGCAGCGTTCTGGGGGCTGAAGCTTTCTTT.

This CDR3 reads CASSEQLSSYNEQFF. CDR3 nucleotides: TGTGCCAGCAGTGAACAGCTTAGCTCCTACAATGAGCAGTTCTTC. The rearrangement joins TRBV2 to TRBJ2-1; no clear D. CDR1 and CDR2 (germline): SNHLY, FYNNEI. This CDR3 has 15 residues. With 2 bases removed from V and 0 bases from J, the gap between germline ends came to 8 bases. Filled out from reference TRBV2 and TRBJ2-1, the complete variable domain reads EPEVTQTPSHQVTQMGQEVILRCVPISNHLYFYWYRQILGQKVEFLVSFYNNEISEKSEIFDDQFSVERPDGSNFTLKIRSTKLEDSAMYFCASSEQLSSYNEQFFGPGTRLTVL.

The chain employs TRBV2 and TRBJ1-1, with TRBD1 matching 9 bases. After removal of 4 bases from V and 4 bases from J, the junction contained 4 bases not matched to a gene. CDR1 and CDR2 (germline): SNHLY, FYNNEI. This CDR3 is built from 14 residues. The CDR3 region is CASSASTGGTEAFF. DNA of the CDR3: TGTGCCAGCAGTGCCTCGACAGGGGGCACTGAAGCTTTCTTT.

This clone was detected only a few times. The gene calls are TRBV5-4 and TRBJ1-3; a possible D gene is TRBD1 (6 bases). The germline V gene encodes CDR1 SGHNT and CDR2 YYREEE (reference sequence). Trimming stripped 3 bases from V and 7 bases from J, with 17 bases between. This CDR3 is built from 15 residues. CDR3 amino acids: CASSSGSQGGNTIYF. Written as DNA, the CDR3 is TGTGCCAGCAGCTCAGGCAGCCAAGGGGGGAACACCATATATTTT. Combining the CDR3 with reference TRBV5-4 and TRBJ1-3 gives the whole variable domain ETGVTQSPTHLIKTRGQQVTLRCSSQSGHNTVSWYQQALGQGPQFIFQYYREEENGRGNFPPRFSGLQFPNYSSELNVNALELDDSALYLCASSSGSQGGNTIYFGEGSWLTVV.

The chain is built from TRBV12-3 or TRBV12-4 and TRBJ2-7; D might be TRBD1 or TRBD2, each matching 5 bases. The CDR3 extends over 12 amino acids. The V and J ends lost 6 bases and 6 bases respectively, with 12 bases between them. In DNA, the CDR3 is TGTGCCAGCAGCCCCCCGGGACCCGAGCAGTACTTC. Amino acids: CASSPPGPEQYF.

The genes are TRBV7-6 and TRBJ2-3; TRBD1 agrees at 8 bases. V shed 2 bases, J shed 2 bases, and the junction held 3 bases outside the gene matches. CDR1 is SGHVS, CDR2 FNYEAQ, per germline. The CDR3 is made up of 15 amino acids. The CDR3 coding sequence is TGTGCCAGCAGCTTAACAGGGGGTTTCACAGATACGCAGTATTTT. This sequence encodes CASSLTGGFTDTQYF. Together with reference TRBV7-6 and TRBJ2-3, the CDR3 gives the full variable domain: GAGVSQSPRYKVTKRGQDVALRCDPISGHVSLYWYRQALGQGPEFLTYFNYEAQQDKSGLPNDRFSAERPEGSISTLTIQRTEQRDSAMYRCASSLTGGFTDTQYFGPGTRLTVL.

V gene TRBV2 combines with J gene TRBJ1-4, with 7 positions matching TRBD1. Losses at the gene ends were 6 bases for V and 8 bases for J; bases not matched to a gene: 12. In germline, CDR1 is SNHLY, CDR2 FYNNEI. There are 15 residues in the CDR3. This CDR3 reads CASRGTDPSGEKLFF. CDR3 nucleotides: TGTGCCAGCAGGGGGACAGACCCTTCGGGGGAAAAACTGTTTTTT.

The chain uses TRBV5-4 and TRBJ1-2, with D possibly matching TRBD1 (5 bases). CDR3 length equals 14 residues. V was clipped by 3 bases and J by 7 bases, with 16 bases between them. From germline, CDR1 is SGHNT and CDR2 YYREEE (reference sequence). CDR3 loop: CASSSRDLNGGYTF. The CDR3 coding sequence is TGTGCCAGCAGCTCCCGGGACTTAAATGGTGGCTACACCTTC.

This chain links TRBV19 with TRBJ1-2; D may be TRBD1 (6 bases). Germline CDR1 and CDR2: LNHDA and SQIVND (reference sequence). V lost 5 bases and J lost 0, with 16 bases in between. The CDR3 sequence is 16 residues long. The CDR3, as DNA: TGTGCCAGTAGTCCCCCCGGCAGGGGCCCTAACTATGGCTACACCTTC. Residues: CASSPPGRGPNYGYTF. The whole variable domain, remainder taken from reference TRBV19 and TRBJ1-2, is DGGITQSPKYLFRKEGQNVTLSCEQNLNHDAMYWYRQDPGQGLRLIYYSQIVNDFQKGDIAEGYSVSREKKESFPLTVTSAQKNPTAFYLCASSPPGRGPNYGYTFGSGTRLTVV.

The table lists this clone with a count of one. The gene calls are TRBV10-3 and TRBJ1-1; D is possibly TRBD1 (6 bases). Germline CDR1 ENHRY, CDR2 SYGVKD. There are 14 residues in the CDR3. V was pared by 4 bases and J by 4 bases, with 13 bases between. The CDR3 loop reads CAISGTVRGTEAFF. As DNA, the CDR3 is TGTGCCATCAGTGGGACAGTTAGGGGCACTGAAGCTTTCTTT.

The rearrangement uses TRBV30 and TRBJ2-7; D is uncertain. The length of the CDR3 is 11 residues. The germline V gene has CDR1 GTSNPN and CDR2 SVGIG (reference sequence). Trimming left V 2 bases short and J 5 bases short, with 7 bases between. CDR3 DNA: TGTGCCTGGAGTAGCTTCGACGAGCAGTACTTC. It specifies CAWSSFDEQYF. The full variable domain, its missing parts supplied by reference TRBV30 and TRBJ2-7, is SQTIHQWPATLVQPVGSPLSLECTVEGTSNPNLYWYRQAAGRGLQLLFYSVGIGQISSEVPQNLSASRPQDRQFILSSKKLLLSDSGFYLCAWSSFDEQYFGPGTRLTVT.

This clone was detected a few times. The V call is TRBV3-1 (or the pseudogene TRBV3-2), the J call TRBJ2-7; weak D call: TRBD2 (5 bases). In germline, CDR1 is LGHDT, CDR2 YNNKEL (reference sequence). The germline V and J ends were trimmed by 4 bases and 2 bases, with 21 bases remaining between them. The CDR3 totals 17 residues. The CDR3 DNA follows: TGTGCCAGCAGCCGCACGAATTTCGGGAAGATCCCCTACGAGCAGTACTTC. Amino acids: CASSRTNFGKIPYEQYF.

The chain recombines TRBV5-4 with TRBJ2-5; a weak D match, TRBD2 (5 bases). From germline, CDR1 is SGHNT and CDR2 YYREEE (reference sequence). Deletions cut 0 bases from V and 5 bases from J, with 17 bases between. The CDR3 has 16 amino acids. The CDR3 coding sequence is TGTGCCAGCAGCTTGGATGCGGGTAGCCCCTGGGAGACCCAGTACTTC. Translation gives CASSLDAGSPWETQYF.

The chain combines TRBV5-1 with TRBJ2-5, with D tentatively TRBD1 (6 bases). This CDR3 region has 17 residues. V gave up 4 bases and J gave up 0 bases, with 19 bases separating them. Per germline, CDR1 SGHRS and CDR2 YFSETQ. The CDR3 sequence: CASSPPMGRGYQETQYF. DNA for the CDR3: TGCGCCAGCAGCCCACCGATGGGAAGGGGGTACCAAGAGACCCAGTACTTC.

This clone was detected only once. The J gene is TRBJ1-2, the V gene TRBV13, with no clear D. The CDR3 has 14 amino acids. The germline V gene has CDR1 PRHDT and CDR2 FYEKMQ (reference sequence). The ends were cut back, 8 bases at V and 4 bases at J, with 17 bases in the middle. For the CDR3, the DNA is TGTGCCAGCCGACCAAATCTTGGTGGCTATGGCTACACCTTC. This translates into CASRPNLGGYGYTF.

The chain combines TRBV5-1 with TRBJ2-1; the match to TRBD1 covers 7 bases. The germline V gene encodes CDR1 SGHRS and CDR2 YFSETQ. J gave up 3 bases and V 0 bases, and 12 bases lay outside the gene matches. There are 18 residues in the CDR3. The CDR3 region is CASSLAPARGQYYNEQFF. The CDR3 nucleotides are TGCGCCAGCAGCTTGGCCCCCGCTCGGGGACAGTACTACAATGAGCAGTTCTTC.

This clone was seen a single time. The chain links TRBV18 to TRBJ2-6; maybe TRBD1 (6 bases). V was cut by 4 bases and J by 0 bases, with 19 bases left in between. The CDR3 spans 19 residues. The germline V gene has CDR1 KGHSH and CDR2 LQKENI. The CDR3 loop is CASSLLSWTAISGANVLTF. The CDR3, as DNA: TGTGCCAGCTCACTTCTGTCATGGACAGCGATCTCTGGGGCCAACGTCCTGACTTTC.

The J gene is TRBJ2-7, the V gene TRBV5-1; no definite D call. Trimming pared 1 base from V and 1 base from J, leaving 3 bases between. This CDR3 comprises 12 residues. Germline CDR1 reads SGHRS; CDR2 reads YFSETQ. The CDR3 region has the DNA TGCGCCAGCAGCTTGCAGTCCTACGAGCAGTACTTC. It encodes CASSLQSYEQYF.

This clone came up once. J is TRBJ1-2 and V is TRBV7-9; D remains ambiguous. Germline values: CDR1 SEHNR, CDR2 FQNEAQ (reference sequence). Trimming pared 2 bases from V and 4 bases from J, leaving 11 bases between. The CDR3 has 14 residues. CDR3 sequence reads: CASSLLRTGYGYTF. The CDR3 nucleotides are TGTGCCAGCAGCTTACTTCGGACGGGCTATGGCTACACCTTC.

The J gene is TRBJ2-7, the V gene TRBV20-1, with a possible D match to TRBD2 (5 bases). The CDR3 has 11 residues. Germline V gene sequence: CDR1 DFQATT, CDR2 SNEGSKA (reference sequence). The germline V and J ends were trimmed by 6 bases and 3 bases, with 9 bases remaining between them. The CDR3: CSAGSGYEQYF. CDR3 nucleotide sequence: TGCAGTGCAGGGAGCGGCTACGAGCAGTACTTC.

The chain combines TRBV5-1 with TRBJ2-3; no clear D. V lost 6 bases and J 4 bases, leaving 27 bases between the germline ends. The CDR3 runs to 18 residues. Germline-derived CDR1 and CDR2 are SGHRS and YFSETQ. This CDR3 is CASNDDPLSHSVSDTQYF. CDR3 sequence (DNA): TGCGCCAGCAATGATGATCCCCTTAGTCACTCAGTTTCAGATACGCAGTATTTT.

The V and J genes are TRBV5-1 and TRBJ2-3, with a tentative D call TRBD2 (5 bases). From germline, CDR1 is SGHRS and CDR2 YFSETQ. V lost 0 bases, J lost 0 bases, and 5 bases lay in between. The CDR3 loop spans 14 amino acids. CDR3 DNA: TGCGCCAGCAGCTTGGAGCGGAGCACAGATACGCAGTATTTT. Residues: CASSLERSTDTQYF.

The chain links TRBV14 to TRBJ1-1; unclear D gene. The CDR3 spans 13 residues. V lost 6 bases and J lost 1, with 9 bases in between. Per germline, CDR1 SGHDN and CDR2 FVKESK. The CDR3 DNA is TGTGCCAGCAGTCCAACAGAGAACACTGAAGCTTTCTTT. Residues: CASSPTENTEAFF.

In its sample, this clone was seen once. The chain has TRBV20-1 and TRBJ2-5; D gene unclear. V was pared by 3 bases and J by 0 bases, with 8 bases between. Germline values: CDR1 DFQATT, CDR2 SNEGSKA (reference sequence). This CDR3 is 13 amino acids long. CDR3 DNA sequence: TGCAGTGCTAGTACCGGACACCAAGAGACCCAGTACTTC. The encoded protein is CSASTGHQETQYF.

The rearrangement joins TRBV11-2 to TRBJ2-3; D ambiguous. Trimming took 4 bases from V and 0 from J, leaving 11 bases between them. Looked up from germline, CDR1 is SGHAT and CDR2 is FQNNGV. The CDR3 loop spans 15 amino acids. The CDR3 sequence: CASSSRAPSTDTQYF. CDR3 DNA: TGTGCCAGCAGCTCCCGGGCCCCGAGCACAGATACGCAGTATTTT.

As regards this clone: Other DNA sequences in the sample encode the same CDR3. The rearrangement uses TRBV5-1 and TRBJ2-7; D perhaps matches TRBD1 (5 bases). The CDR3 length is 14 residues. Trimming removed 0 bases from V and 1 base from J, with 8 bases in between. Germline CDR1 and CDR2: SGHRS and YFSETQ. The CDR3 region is CASSLGQGSYEQYF. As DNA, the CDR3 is TGCGCCAGCAGCTTGGGTCAGGGTTCCTACGAGCAGTACTTC.